A selection of T cell receptor beta chains follows, all from one sample in a study of control samples from healthy donors and cancer patients. Clones were sequenced by immunoSEQ multiplex PCR, and TCRdb holds only the in-frame ones, with some missing. The sample lists 100,000 or so clones, approximately 90% occurring once. The sequenced sample was blood. The receptors come from a man younger than 40 in good health. The CDR3 runs from the conserved cysteine through the conserved F or W. Each record gives: D gene, V gene, clone size, J gene, CDR3 DNA, CDR3 protein. The D gene is left open where the match is weak. Some rows mark clone size as missing; the rest say once, few, many or name a class of expanded clone.

.,TRBV19,.,TRBJ1-5,TGTGCCAGTAGTATAGTCTCAGGGGTCGGACAGCCCCAGCATTTT,CASSIVSGVGQPQHF
TRBD2,TRBV19,.,TRBJ2-3,TGTGCCACCGCTAGCGGGAGCGCAGATACGCAGTATTTT,CATASGSADTQYF
.,TRBV29-1,.,TRBJ1-2,TGCAGCGTTGAAGGTGACTGGAGAGGCTACACCTTC,CSVEGDWRGYTF
.,TRBV5-8,.,TRBJ2-7,TGTGCCAGCAGCCGCCATCGGGACACCCCTCACGAGCAGTACTTC,CASSRHRDTPHEQYF
.,TRBV30,.,TRBJ2-2,TGTGCCTGGAGTCCCGCCAGCGGTTTTACCGGGGAGCTGTTTTTT,CAWSPASGFTGELFF
.,TRBV19,.,TRBJ1-1,TGTGCCACCACGGGGGGGCGGAACACTGAAGCTTTCTTT,CATTGGRNTEAFF
.,TRBV7-2,.,TRBJ1-4,TGTGCCAGCAGCTTATACGGGAGTTCGGCGAATGAAAAACTGTTTTTT,CASSLYGSSANEKLFF
.,TRBV19,.,TRBJ1-2,TGTGCCAGTGGGCAGTCTGTCTATGGCTACACCTTC,CASGQSVYGYTF
.,TRBV6-6,.,TRBJ1-5,TGTGCCAGCAGTTACGATAGGGAGGGGAATCAGCCCCAGCATTTT,CASSYDREGNQPQHF
.,TRBV30,once,TRBJ1-1,TGTGCCTGGAGTCCGGGAGTGGGCACTGAAGCTTTCTTT,CAWSPGVGTEAFF
.,TRBV28,.,TRBJ2-7,TGTGCCAGCAGCCTAGAAAGCGGTAGCTCCTACGAGCAGTACTTC,CASSLESGSSYEQYF
.,TRBV24-1,.,TRBJ2-3,TGTGCCACCAGTGATTTAAGGAACCGGGGATGCACAGATACGCAGTATTTT,CATSDLRNRGCTDTQYF
.,TRBV28,.,TRBJ1-1,TGTGCCAGCAGTCCCCTTAGGGCGAACACTGAAGCTTTCTTT,CASSPLRANTEAFF
.,TRBV19,.,TRBJ2-7,TGTGCCAGTAGTGGGGCCCTCTACGAGCAGTACTTC,CASSGALYEQYF
.,TRBV5-4,.,TRBJ2-7,TGTGCCAGCAGCTACGAGGGGGTTGGGGTCACCGAGCAGTACTTC,CASSYEGVGVTEQYF
.,TRBV11-2,.,TRBJ2-5,TGTGCCAGCAGCCCCAGCCGGATGGACCCGAAGACCCAGTACTTC,CASSPSRMDPKTQYF
TRBD2,TRBV28,.,TRBJ2-3,TGTGCCAGCAGTTTCACCCGGCACCGATGGACTAGCGGGAGTACAGATACGCAGTATTTT,CASSFTRHRWTSGSTDTQYF
.,TRBV2,.,TRBJ1-5,TGTGCCAGCAAGGGGGACGGGCGCAATCAGCCCCAGCATTTT,CASKGDGRNQPQHF
TRBD1,TRBV6-5,once,TRBJ2-1,TGTGCCAGCAAGAAGGGGGCGCAAAATGAGCAGTTCTTC,CASKKGAQNEQFF
.,TRBV4-1,.,TRBJ2-1,TGCGCCAGCAGCCAGTTAGCGAGTGAGCAGTTCTTC,CASSQLASEQFF
.,TRBV7-9,.,TRBJ1-3,TGTGCCAGCAGCTTAGAAGGGACTTACTCTGGAAACACCATATATTTT,CASSLEGTYSGNTIYF
.,TRBV12-5,few,TRBJ1-4,TGTGCTAGTGGTTTGGGAGGACAGACTGCAACTAATGAAAAACTGTTTTTT,CASGLGGQTATNEKLFF
.,TRBV24-1,.,TRBJ1-2,TGTGCCACCAGTGGCTACCCAGGGAGTGGCTACACCTTC,CATSGYPGSGYTF
.,TRBV15,once,TRBJ1-2,TGTGCCACCAGCAGAGATTGGGGATTCCATGGCTACACCTTC,CATSRDWGFHGYTF
TRBD1,TRBV5-5,.,TRBJ2-3,TGTGCCAGCAGCTCCCGAGTCGAGGGGGCGGTCACAGATACGCAGTATTTT,CASSSRVEGAVTDTQYF
.,TRBV5-1,.,TRBJ2-5,TGCGCCAGCAGCCCCCCTGTGGGGACGCAGCAAGAGACCCAGTACTTC,CASSPPVGTQQETQYF
.,TRBV12-3/TRBV12-4,.,TRBJ2-3,TGTGCCAGCAGTCGGACCCTAGTTAAGTATTTT,CASSRTLVKYF
TRBD1,TRBV4-2,.,TRBJ1-1,TGTGCCAGCAGCCACCGGGACAGGGGTGCCACTGAAGCTTTCTTT,CASSHRDRGATEAFF
TRBD1,TRBV3-1/TRBV3-2,few,TRBJ1-6,TGTGCCAGCAGCCAATGGGACAGGGTCAGTTCACCCCTCCACTTT,CASSQWDRVSSPLHF
.,TRBV7-2,.,TRBJ2-1,TGTGCCAGCAGCTCCCCCCTTGGAGGGGCCGATGAGCAGTTCTTC,CASSSPLGGADEQFF
.,TRBV7-8,.,TRBJ2-1,TGTGCCAGCAGCCCACGCCCCGACAGGAGCTCCTACAATGAGCAGTTCTTC,CASSPRPDRSSYNEQFF
.,TRBV27,.,TRBJ1-1,TGTGCCAGCAGTAGGGGGGACCTGAACACTGAAGCTTTCTTT,CASSRGDLNTEAFF
.,TRBV5-1,.,TRBJ1-6,TGCGCCAGCAGCTTGGCCGGCAGGTCCTATAATTCACCCCTCCACTTT,CASSLAGRSYNSPLHF
TRBD1,TRBV7-9,.,TRBJ2-5,TGTGCCAGCAGCTTAGACAGGGGGATAAAGAAGACCCAGTACTTC,CASSLDRGIKKTQYF
TRBD2,TRBV6-5,.,TRBJ2-1,TGTGCCAGCAGGACTAGCGGGAGTAGGAATGAGCAGTTCTTC,CASRTSGSRNEQFF
.,TRBV7-9,.,TRBJ2-2,TGTGCCAGCAGCTCACCACCAAGTGGCGGGGACCCTCCCGGGGAGCTGTTTTTT,CASSSPPSGGDPPGELFF
TRBD2,TRBV10-1,.,TRBJ2-1,TGCGCCAGCAGTGAGTCAAGGTCTGGAGCGGGAGCGTCGGAGCAGTTCTTC,CASSESRSGAGASEQFF
.,TRBV18,.,TRBJ2-3,TGTGCCAGCTCACCAGTAACTAGTTCATCAGATACGCAGTATTTT,CASSPVTSSSDTQYF
.,TRBV5-1,.,TRBJ1-2,TGCGCCAGCAGCTTGGGGAAGACAGTCTATGGCTACACCTTC,CASSLGKTVYGYTF
.,TRBV11-2,.,TRBJ1-4,TGTGCCAGCAGCCCCTGGAGGAGAAATGAAAAACTGTTTTTT,CASSPWRRNEKLFF
.,TRBV9,.,TRBJ2-5,TGTGCCAGCAGCGTATTTGGTGGTACTTCGTACCAAGAGACCCAGTACTTC,CASSVFGGTSYQETQYF
.,TRBV24-1,.,TRBJ2-7,TGTGCCACCAGTGATCCGGGGGTGGCGAAGGGGCAGTACTTC,CATSDPGVAKGQYF
.,TRBV4-2,few,TRBJ1-5,TGTGCCAGCAGCCAAGATCCTAGCAGGGCCAATCAGCCCCAGCATTTT,CASSQDPSRANQPQHF